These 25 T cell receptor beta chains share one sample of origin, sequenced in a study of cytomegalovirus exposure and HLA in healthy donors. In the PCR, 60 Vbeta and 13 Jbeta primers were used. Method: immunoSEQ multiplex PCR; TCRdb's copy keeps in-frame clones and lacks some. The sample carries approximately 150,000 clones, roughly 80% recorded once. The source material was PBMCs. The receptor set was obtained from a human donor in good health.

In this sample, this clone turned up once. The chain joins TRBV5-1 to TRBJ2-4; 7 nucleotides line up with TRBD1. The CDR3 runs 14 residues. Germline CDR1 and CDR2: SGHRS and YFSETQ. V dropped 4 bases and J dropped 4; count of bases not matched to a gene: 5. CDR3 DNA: TGCGCCAGCAGCCCCCGACAGGGTAAAAACATTCAGTACTTC. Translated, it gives CASSPRQGKNIQYF.

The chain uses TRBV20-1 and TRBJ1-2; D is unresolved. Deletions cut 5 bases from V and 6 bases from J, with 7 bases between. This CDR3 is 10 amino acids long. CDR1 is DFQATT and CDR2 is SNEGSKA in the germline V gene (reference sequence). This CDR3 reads CSAVQDGYTF. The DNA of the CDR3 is TGCAGTGCTGTCCAGGATGGCTACACCTTC.

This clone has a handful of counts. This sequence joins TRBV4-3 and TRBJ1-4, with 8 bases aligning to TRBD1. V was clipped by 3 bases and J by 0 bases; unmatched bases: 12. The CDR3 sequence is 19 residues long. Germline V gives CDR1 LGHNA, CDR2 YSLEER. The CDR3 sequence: CASSQDLTGDITTNEKLFF. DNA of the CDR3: TGCGCCAGCAGCCAGGACTTGACAGGGGATATAACAACTAATGAAAAACTGTTTTTT.

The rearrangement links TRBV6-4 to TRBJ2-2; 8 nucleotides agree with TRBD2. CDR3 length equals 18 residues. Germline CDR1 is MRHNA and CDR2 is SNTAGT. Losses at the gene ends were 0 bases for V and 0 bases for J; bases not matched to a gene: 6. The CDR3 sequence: CASSDSRLASTNTGELFF. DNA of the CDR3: TGTGCCAGCAGTGACTCAAGACTAGCGTCCACGAACACCGGGGAGCTGTTTTTT.

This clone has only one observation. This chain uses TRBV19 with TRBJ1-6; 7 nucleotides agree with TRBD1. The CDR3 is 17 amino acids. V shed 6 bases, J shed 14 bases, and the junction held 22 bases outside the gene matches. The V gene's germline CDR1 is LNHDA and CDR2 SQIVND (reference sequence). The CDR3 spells CASSTLFPGQLNWALHF. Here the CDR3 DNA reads TGTGCCAGTAGCACCCTTTTTCCGGGACAGCTCAATTGGGCCCTCCACTTT.

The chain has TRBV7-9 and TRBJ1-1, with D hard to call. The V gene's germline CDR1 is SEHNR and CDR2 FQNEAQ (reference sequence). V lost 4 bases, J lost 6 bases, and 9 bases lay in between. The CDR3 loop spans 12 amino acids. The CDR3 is CASSSAGPEAFF. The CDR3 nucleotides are TGTGCCAGCAGCTCCGCGGGCCCTGAAGCTTTCTTT.

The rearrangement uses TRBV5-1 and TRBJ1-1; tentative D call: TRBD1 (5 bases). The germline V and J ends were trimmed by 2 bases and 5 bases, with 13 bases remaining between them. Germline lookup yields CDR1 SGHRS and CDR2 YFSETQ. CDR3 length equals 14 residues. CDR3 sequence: CASSFIGDRTEAFF. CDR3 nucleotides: TGCGCCAGCAGCTTCATAGGGGATCGGACTGAAGCTTTCTTT.

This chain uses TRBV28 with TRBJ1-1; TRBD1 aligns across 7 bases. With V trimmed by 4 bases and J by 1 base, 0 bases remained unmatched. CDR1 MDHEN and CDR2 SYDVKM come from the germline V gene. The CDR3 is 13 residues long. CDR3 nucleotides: TGTGCCAGCAGTTGGACAGGGAACACTGAAGCTTTCTTT. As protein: CASSWTGNTEAFF. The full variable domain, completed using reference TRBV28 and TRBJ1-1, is DVKVTQSSRYLVKRTGEKVFLECVQDMDHENMFWYRQDPGLGLRLIYFSYDVKMKEKGDIPEGYSVSREKKERFSLILESASTNQTSMYLCASSWTGNTEAFFGQGTRLTVV.

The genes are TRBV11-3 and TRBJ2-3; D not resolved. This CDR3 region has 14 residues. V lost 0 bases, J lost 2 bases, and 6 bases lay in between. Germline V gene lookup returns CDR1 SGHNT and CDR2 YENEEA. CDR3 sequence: CASSLDIDTDTQYF. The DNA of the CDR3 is TGTGCCAGCAGCTTAGATATAGACACAGATACGCAGTATTTT.

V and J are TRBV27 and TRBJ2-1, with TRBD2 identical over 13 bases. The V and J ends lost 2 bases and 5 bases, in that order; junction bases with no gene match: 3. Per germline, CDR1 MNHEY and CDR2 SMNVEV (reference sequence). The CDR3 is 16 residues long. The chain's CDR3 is CASSLPGLAGNNEQFF. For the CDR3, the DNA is TGTGCCAGCAGTTTACCGGGACTAGCGGGGAACAATGAGCAGTTCTTC.

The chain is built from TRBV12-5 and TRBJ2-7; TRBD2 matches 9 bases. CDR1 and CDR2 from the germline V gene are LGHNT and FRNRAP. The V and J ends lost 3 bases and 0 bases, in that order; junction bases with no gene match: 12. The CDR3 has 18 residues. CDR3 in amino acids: CASGFPSGASGNSYEQYF. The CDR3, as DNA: TGTGCTAGTGGTTTTCCGAGCGGGGCTAGCGGGAACTCCTACGAGCAGTACTTC.

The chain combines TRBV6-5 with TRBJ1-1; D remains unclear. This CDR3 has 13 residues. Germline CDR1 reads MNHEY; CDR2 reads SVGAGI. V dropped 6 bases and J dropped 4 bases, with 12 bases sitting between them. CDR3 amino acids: CASRVSGGTEAFF. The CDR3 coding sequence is TGTGCCAGCAGGGTCAGTGGAGGCACTGAAGCTTTCTTT.

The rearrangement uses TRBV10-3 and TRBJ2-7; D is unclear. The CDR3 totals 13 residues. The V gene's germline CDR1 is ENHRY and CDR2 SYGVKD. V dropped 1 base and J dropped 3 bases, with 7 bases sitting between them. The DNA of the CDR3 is TGTGCCATCAGTGAGTTGCGGAACTACGAGCAGTACTTC. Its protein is CAISELRNYEQYF.

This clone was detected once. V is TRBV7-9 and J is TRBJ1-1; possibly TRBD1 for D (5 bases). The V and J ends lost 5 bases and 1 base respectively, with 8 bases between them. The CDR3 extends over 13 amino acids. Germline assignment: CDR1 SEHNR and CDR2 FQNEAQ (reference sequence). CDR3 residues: CASSITGNTEAFF. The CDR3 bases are TGTGCCAGCAGCATAACAGGGAACACTGAAGCTTTCTTT.

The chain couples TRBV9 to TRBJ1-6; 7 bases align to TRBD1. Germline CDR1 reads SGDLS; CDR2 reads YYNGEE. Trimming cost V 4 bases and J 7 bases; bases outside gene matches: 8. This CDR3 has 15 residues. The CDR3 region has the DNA TGTGCCAGCAGCCCCCGACAGGGTTTAAATTCACCCCTCCACTTT. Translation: CASSPRQGLNSPLHF.

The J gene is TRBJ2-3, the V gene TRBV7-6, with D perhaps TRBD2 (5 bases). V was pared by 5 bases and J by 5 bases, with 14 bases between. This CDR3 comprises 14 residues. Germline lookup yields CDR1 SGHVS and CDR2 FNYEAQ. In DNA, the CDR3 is TGTGCCAGCAGCCAAAAACTAGGCCGAGATACGCAGTATTTT. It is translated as CASSQKLGRDTQYF.

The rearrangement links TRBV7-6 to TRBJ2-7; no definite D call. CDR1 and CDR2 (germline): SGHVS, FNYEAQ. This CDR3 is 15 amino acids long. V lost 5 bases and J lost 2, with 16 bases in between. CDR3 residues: CASSLTLGEAYEQYF. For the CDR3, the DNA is TGTGCCAGCAGCCTCACCCTAGGTGAGGCCTACGAGCAGTACTTC. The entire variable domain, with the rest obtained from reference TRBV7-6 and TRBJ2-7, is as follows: GAGVSQSPRYKVTKRGQDVALRCDPISGHVSLYWYRQALGQGPEFLTYFNYEAQQDKSGLPNDRFSAERPEGSISTLTIQRTEQRDSAMYRCASSLTLGEAYEQYFGPGTRLTVT.

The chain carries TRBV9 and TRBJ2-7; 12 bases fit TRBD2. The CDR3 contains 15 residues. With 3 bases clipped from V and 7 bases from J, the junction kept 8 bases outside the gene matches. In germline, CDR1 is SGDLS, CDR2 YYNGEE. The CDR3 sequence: CASSAEGLAGMEQYF. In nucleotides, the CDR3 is TGTGCCAGCAGCGCAGAAGGACTAGCGGGGATGGAGCAGTACTTC. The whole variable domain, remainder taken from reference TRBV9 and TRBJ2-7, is DSGVTQTPKHLITATGQRVTLRCSPRSGDLSVYWYQQSLDQGLQFLIQYYNGEERAKGNILERFSAQQFPDLHSELNLSSLELGDSALYFCASSAEGLAGMEQYFGPGTRLTVT.

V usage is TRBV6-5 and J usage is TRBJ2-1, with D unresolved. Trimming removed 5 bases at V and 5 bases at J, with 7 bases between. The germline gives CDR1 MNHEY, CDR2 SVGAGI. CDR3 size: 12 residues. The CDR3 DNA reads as TGTGCCAGCAGTCGAGGCCACAATGAGCAGTTCTTC. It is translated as CASSRGHNEQFF.

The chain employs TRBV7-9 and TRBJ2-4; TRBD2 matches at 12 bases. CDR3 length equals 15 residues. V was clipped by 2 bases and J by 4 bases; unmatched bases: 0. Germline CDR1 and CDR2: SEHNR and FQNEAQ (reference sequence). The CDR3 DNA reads TGTGCCAGCAGCTTACTAGCGGGGGGGAAAAACATTCAGTACTTC. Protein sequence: CASSLLAGGKNIQYF. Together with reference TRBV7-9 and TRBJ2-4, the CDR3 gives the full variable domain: DTGVSQNPRHKITKRGQNVTFRCDPISEHNRLYWYRQTLGQGPEFLTYFQNEAQLEKSRLLSDRFSAERPKGSFSTLEIQRTEQGDSAMYLCASSLLAGGKNIQYFGAGTRLSVL.

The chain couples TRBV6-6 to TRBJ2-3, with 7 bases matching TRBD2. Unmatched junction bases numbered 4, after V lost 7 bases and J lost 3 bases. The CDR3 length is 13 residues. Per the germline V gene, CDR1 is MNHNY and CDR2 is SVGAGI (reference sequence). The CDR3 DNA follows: TGTGCCAGCAAATCCGGGGGGACAGATACGCAGTATTTT. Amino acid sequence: CASKSGGTDTQYF.

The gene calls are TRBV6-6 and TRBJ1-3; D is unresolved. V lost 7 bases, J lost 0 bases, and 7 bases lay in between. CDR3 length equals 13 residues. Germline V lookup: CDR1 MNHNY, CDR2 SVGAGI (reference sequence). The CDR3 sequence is CASMRSSGNTIYF. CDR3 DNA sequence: TGTGCCAGCATGAGGAGCTCTGGAAACACCATATATTTT.

The CDR3 DNA is TGTGCCAGCAGTGACGGACTAGCGGGGGGGCTGGGAACCGGGGAGCTGTTTTTT. Translated: CASSDGLAGGLGTGELFF. V gene TRBV6-4 combines with J gene TRBJ2-2; 15 bases are a match to TRBD2. The length of the CDR3 is 18 residues. CDR1 and CDR2 (germline): MRHNA, SNTAGT. With 2 bases clipped from V and 5 bases from J, the junction kept 6 bases outside the gene matches.

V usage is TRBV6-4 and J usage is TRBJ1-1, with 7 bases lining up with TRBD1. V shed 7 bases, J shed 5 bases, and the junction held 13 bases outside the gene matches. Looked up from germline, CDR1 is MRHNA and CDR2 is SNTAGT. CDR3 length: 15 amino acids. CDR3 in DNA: TGTGCCAGCAATGAAAGACAGGGTTGTGGGACTGAAGCTTTCTTT. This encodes CASNERQGCGTEAFF.

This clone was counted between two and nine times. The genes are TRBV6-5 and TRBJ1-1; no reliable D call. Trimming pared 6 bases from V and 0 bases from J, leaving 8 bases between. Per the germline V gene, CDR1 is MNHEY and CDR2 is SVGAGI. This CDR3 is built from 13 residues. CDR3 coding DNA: TGTGCCAGCAGGAAGCTAGTGAACACTGAAGCTTTCTTT. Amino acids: CASRKLVNTEAFF.